The 23 T cell receptor beta chains below come from one sample, sequenced in a study of T cell repertoires in cytomegalovirus infection. Their cognate antigens are unknown. TCRdb reanalysed the reads using MiXCR and keeps one entry per CDR3 protein. The repertoire includes over 120,000 distinct CDR3 sequences, around 32% of them detected once, and roughly half sits in the top ten. The sequences come from CD8+ T cells from cultured PBMCs, collected from culture after CMV antigen stimulation. These receptors were obtained from a human donor in good health (CMV status not recorded). Some clones in this sample may be carry-over from other donors' samples.

This clonotype came up many times. The gene calls are TRBV7-2 and TRBJ2-7; a weak D match, TRBD2 (6 bases). Germline CDR1 SGHTA, CDR2 FQGNSA. Trimming stripped 5 bases from V and 2 bases from J, with 10 bases between. The CDR3 has 13 amino acids. CDR3: CASSLREPYEQYF. The CDR3 nucleotides read TGTGCCAGCAGCCTCCGGGAGCCCTACGAGCAGTACTTC.

V and J are TRBV7-6 and TRBJ2-5; a possible D gene is TRBD1 (6 bases). The V end was cut by 6 bases, the J end by 5 bases, with 10 bases between. The CDR3 contains 12 residues. Germline V gene sequence: CDR1 SGHVS, CDR2 FNYEAQ. The CDR3 coding sequence is TGTGCCAGCAGTCCAGGGGAGGAGACCCAGTACTTC. Protein: CASSPGEETQYF.

J is TRBJ1-2 and V is TRBV27; weak D call: TRBD1 (5 bases). Trimming left V 5 bases short and J 0 bases short, with 22 bases between. Germline V gene sequence: CDR1 MNHEY, CDR2 SMNVEV (reference sequence). CDR3 length: 18 residues. CDR3 region: CASSALRDSHLTNYGYTF. The CDR3 DNA follows: TGTGCCAGCAGTGCCCTCCGTGACAGCCACCTCACTAACTATGGCTACACCTTC.

The chain is built from TRBV20-1 and TRBJ2-5; no reliable D call. CDR1 DFQATT and CDR2 SNEGSKA come from the germline V gene (reference sequence). V was trimmed by 5 bases and J by 2 bases, leaving 18 bases between them. The CDR3 runs 15 residues. Written as DNA, the CDR3 is TGCAGTGCTTATGATTTGCGGACGGATCAAGAGACCCAGTACTTC. Translation: CSAYDLRTDQETQYF.

This clonotype was seen a few times. The chain is built from TRBV7-3 and TRBJ1-4; 7 nucleotides align to TRBD1. The CDR3 loop spans 15 amino acids. Germline CDR1 and CDR2: SGHTA and FQGTGA. V lost 5 bases, J lost 8 bases, and 11 bases stayed unmatched. CDR3 bases: TGTGCCAGCAGCCCTCGGGACAGTTTGGACGAAAAACTGTTTTTT. It translates to CASSPRDSLDEKLFF.

The chain combines TRBV6-5 with TRBJ2-3; weak D call: TRBD1 (6 bases). Germline CDR1 is MNHEY and CDR2 is SVGAGI. CDR3 length: 16 residues. With 6 bases removed from V and 0 bases from J, the gap between germline ends came to 16 bases. The CDR3 bases are TGTGCCAGCAGACCAGGGACACCGACTAGCACAGATACGCAGTATTTT. Translation gives CASRPGTPTSTDTQYF.

The J gene is TRBJ1-4, the V gene TRBV5-1, with a possible D match to TRBD1 (5 bases). V lost 1 base to trimming and J lost 6 bases, with 13 bases between them. CDR1 is SGHRS and CDR2 is YFSETQ in the germline V gene. This CDR3 is 15 amino acids long. CDR3 in DNA: TGCGCCAGCAGCTTGACGGGGGGGGTCCATGAAAAACTGTTTTTT. It is translated as CASSLTGGVHEKLFF.

This clonotype was seen repeatedly, ten times or more. The chain links TRBV7-9 to TRBJ2-3; D might be TRBD1 (5 bases). The CDR3 has 17 residues. The V gene lost 0 bases and the J gene lost 2 bases, with 15 bases spanning the gap. CDR1 SEHNR and CDR2 FQNEAQ come from the germline V gene (reference sequence). CDR3 DNA sequence: TGTGCCAGCAGCTTAGCCAACGGCAGGGCTCACACAGATACGCAGTATTTT. It translates to CASSLANGRAHTDTQYF.

This clonotype was recorded many times. This rearrangement joins TRBV6-5 to TRBJ2-3; TRBD2 matches at 13 bases. CDR3 length equals 16 residues. Germline trimming cut 6 bases from V and 2 bases from J; bases unmatched to any gene: 5. Germline lookup yields CDR1 MNHEY and CDR2 SVGAGI. CDR3 sequence (DNA): TGTGCCAGCAGCCGAGGACTAGCGGGGGCCACAGATACGCAGTATTTT. Translation: CASSRGLAGATDTQYF.

In its sample, this clonotype was seen many times. This CDR3 is CASSSEKGIQYF. In DNA form, the CDR3 reads TGTGCCAGCAGCTCTGAGAAGGGGATTCAGTACTTC. The chain is built from TRBV7-9 and TRBJ2-4; D is possibly TRBD1 (5 bases). V was pared by 4 bases and J by 10 bases, with 11 bases between. This CDR3 has 12 amino acids. Germline loops: CDR1 SEHNR, CDR2 FQNEAQ (reference sequence).

This clonotype was recorded at least ten times. The CDR3 here is CASRPGYQETQYF. The CDR3 DNA follows: TGTGCCAGCAGACCAGGGTATCAAGAGACCCAGTACTTC. This sequence joins TRBV13 and TRBJ2-5; D may be TRBD1 (5 bases). V was cut by 6 bases and J by 2 bases, with 10 bases left in between. Germline V gives CDR1 PRHDT, CDR2 FYEKMQ (reference sequence). The CDR3 runs to 13 residues.

In this sample, this clonotype turned up a few times. The chain uses TRBV7-9 and TRBJ2-1; TRBD1 might be the D (6 bases). V lost 3 bases, J lost 7 bases, and 16 bases lay in between. Per the germline V gene, CDR1 is SEHNR and CDR2 is FQNEAQ (reference sequence). CDR3 length: 15 residues. CDR3: CASSLTGNRVNEQFF. The CDR3 DNA is TGTGCCAGCAGCTTGACAGGTAATCGAGTGAATGAGCAGTTCTTC.

There are a few counts of this clonotype. The J gene is TRBJ2-7, the V gene TRBV2, with D unclear. The CDR3 consists of 15 residues. The germline V gene has CDR1 SNHLY and CDR2 FYNNEI. V was shortened by 7 bases and J by 8 bases, with 24 bases between the two germline ends. The CDR3, as DNA: TGTGCCAGCACCACGCAAGGCAACTCCGAAACCCAGCAGTACTTC. It translates to CASTTQGNSETQQYF.

This chain joins TRBV7-6 and TRBJ2-1; tentative D call: TRBD2 (5 bases). V was clipped by 5 bases and J by 0 bases, with 14 bases between them. CDR3 length equals 16 residues. CDR1 is SGHVS and CDR2 is FNYEAQ in the germline V gene. CDR3 sequence: CASSDRGQSSYNEQFF. CDR3 DNA: TGTGCCAGCAGCGACCGAGGGCAAAGCTCCTACAATGAGCAGTTCTTC.

The V gene is TRBV20-1, the J gene TRBJ2-1, with D perhaps matching TRBD2 (5 bases). With 2 bases removed from V and 3 bases from J, the gap between germline ends came to 14 bases. Germline loops: CDR1 DFQATT, CDR2 SNEGSKA (reference sequence). This CDR3 region has 15 residues. The CDR3 nucleotides read TGCAGTGCTAGAATAGACGGGGTTTTCTACAATGAGCAGTTCTTC. It is translated as CSARIDGVFYNEQFF.

This clonotype was recorded only once. This rearrangement joins TRBV7-6 to TRBJ1-5, with D possibly matching TRBD1 (5 bases). CDR1 and CDR2 from the germline V gene are SGHVS and FNYEAQ. V was shortened by 5 bases and J by 4 bases, with 6 bases between the two germline ends. CDR3 length equals 12 residues. The CDR3 sequence is CASSRQNQPQHF. The CDR3 nucleotides read TGTGCCAGCAGCAGACAGAATCAGCCCCAGCATTTT.

This clonotype was detected ten times or more. This chain joins TRBV12-3 or TRBV12-4 and TRBJ2-7, with 9 positions matching TRBD1. The CDR3 length is 14 residues. The trim removed 5 bases at V and 3 bases at J, leaving 5 bases unmatched. The CDR3 protein is CASSLRQGGYEQYF. The CDR3 coding sequence is TGTGCCAGCAGTCTCAGACAGGGGGGCTACGAGCAGTACTTC.

This clonotype occurred a few times. The gene calls are TRBV20-1 and TRBJ2-1; TRBD1 aligns across 7 bases. Germline V gene sequence: CDR1 DFQATT, CDR2 SNEGSKA (reference sequence). This CDR3 contains 18 residues. J lost 8 bases, V lost 6 bases, and 25 bases had no gene match. CDR3 sequence: CSAPGPIQGLERGDEQFF. Written as DNA, the CDR3 is TGCAGTGCCCCCGGCCCAATACAGGGGCTGGAGAGGGGCGATGAGCAGTTCTTC.

This clonotype came up many times. The chain carries TRBV11-1 and TRBJ2-1; D perhaps matches TRBD2 (7 bases). This CDR3 has 17 amino acids. The V and J ends lost 5 bases and 5 bases respectively, with 22 bases between them. Looked up from germline, CDR1 is SGHAT and CDR2 is FQDESV (reference sequence). Here the CDR3 DNA reads TGTGCCAGCAGCCCGGGATGGGGGGGGCTTTACCACAATGAGCAGTTCTTC. It translates to CASSPGWGGLYHNEQFF.

This clonotype was seen many times. The chain has TRBV7-6 and TRBJ2-3, with 13 bases that match TRBD2. The CDR3 contains 15 residues. Trimming took 2 bases from V and 6 from J; bases not matched to a gene: 2. Germline CDR1 is SGHVS and CDR2 is FNYEAQ. CDR3 amino acids: CASSLTSGGADTQYF. Written as DNA, the CDR3 is TGTGCCAGCAGCTTAACTAGCGGGGGGGCGGATACGCAGTATTTT.

This clonotype was detected only a few times. The V and J genes are TRBV4-1 and TRBJ2-7; possible D gene TRBD1, 6 bases. This CDR3 region has 15 residues. Trimming removed 6 bases at V and 2 bases at J, with 17 bases between. Germline lookup yields CDR1 MGHRA and CDR2 YSYEKL. The DNA of the CDR3 is TGCGCCAGCAGTCACGGGCCACAGGGTCCCTACGAGCAGTACTTC. Translation: CASSHGPQGPYEQYF.

The V call is TRBV2, the J call TRBJ2-3, with a possible D match to TRBD2 (5 bases). V shed 2 bases and J shed 2 bases, with 11 bases lying between them. CDR3 length equals 15 residues. Germline assignment: CDR1 SNHLY and CDR2 FYNNEI. The CDR3 spells CASSEWQRPTDTQYF. The CDR3, as DNA: TGTGCCAGCAGTGAATGGCAGCGGCCCACAGATACGCAGTATTTT.

This rearrangement joins TRBV19 to TRBJ2-2; no clear D gene. CDR1 LNHDA and CDR2 SQIVND come from the germline V gene (reference sequence). This CDR3 has 14 amino acids. Between the trimmed V and J ends, which lost 6 bases and 6 bases, there was a span of 14 bases. CDR3 in DNA: TGTGCCAGTAGATGGCAGGATGGCGCCGGGGAGCTGTTTTTT. Its translation: CASRWQDGAGELFF.